This TCR beta chain was recorded in a study of T-cell memory formation after mild COVID-19. Using constant-segment primers, 5'RACE produced TCR alpha and TCR beta cDNA libraries carrying sample barcodes and UMIs. MiXCR, applied by TCRdb to the 5' RACE reads, yields one record per CDR3 protein. The sample contains 300,000 to 400,000 distinct CDR3 sequences, around 28% of which appear only once. The CDR3 runs 15 residues. J lost 4 bases, V lost 2 bases, and 6 bases had no gene match. Germline V gene sequence: CDR1 MNHEY, CDR2 SVGAGI. Notes on this clonotype: Its cognate antigen is unknown.

Overall study findings and caveats: In second-wave clones peaking day 37, SARS-CoV-2 specificity remained unconfirmed. Clones that contracted clustered mainly in CM and EM if CD4+ and in EMRA if CD8+.

The chain recombines TRBV6-5 with TRBJ2-7; the match to TRBD1 covers 9 bases. The material sequenced was PBMCs or a T cell subset sorted from them (not recorded which). This TCR was sampled from an adult woman who had mild COVID-19 (a few samples of this study predate the infection). Cell type and time point are not known. CDR3 region: CASSYMTGGLYEQYF. The CDR3 DNA reads as TGTGCCAGCAGTTACATGACAGGGGGACTATACGAGCAGTACTTC.